This TCR beta chain originates from a study of blood T cell repertoires in COVID-19 (dated by TCRdb to 2018 to 2021). Some background on the complete study: Samples covering the acute and convalescent phases of COVID-19 were provided by collaborators in the United States, Italy and Spain. The prospective study material was composed of cDNA or gDNA derived from T cells, B-cell-depleted T cells, or PBMCs. Subjects who had been exposed to COVID-19, were actively infected with it, or had recovered from it provided the deeply sampled blood TCRbeta repertoires that made up the dataset. A freely available public database, intended as a resource for researchers studying the immune response to SARS-CoV-2, is where the repertoires were released. Samples were obtained from the ongoing ImmuneRACE study (first 160 participants) and from some 1,200 subjects provided by 6 global collaborators. Sample metadata almost always included a de-identified subject ID, COVID-19 status, age in years and sex. HLA class I and class II types, where available, came from metadata supplied by the sample provider rather than from assay-based typing.

Whole blood was collected in K2EDTA tubes by collaborating institutions according to the institutions' own protocols. For TCRbeta analysis, collaborator samples were shipped as frozen whole blood, as isolated PBMCs, or as DNA extracted from either sample type. What the work shows at the level of the full study, not this receptor alone: The quantity of clinical and demographic metadata differed by source and by participant and was supplied without curation.

There are 15 amino acids in the CDR3, from cysteine to phenylalanine inclusive. The retained sequence is limited to the CDR3, 45 bases, with the frame set at the first base. CDR1 is given as MDHEN and CDR2 as SYDVKM, both from the germline V gene. Unmatched junction bases come to 5, with V trimmed by 1 base and J by 4 bases. The immunoSEQ Assay, a bias-controlled multiplex PCR, was used to amplify TCRbeta CDR3 regions from genomic DNA. The authors' pipeline ran thus. Within the assay, amplification of reference gene primers was used to estimate how many nucleated cells each sample contained. To quantify the absolute abundance of each unique TCRbeta CDR3 rearrangement, sequence reads were collapsed and filtered. Productive Simpson clonality was computed per sample as the square root of Simpson's diversity index over productive rearrangements. In TCRdb, the immuneACCESS table is reduced to in-frame sequences with V and J assigned. These tables do not hold every clone; where another copy was compared, an unresolved V gene accounts for under half, and the others remain unexplained. Clone size and V and J calls were adopted from that table, with D and trimming inferred from the DNA. Within this sample are 100,000 to 150,000 clones, with more than 70% of them counted one time only. The ten largest clones represent 0.95% to 1.5% of the sample.

Details on this clone: The antigen it recognizes is unknown. No base quality values were provided; no much bigger clone lies one nucleotide off.

Sequencing was done on a sample of peripheral blood. Recombination joined TRBV28 with TRBJ1-2, and 8 junctional nucleotides match TRBD1. The receptor was derived from a woman older than 75 with acute or convalescent COVID-19. The CDR3 sequence is CASSLSGQGGYGYTF. The nucleotide sequence is TGTGCCAGCAGTTTATCCGGACAGGGCGGCTATGGCTACACCTTC.